This TCR beta chain was captured in a study of T cells in Graves' hyperthyroidism and ophthalmopathy. This CDR3 spans 20 amino acids. The germline V gene encodes CDR1 SNHLY and CDR2 FYNNEI. V shed 6 bases, J shed 8 bases, and the junction held 25 bases outside the gene matches. Amplification yielded TCR beta CDR3 regions, with RNA transcripts as the source. HTBI primers were the set used in a first-round RT-PCR of the TCR CDR3. A single record per CDR3 protein comes from TCRdb applying MiXCR to the multiplex PCR reads. The sample records about 98,000 distinct CDR3 sequences, 35% to 45% being singletons.

This clonotype originated in a woman aged 30 to 39 with Graves' hyperthyroidism. The rearrangement links TRBV2 to TRBJ1-3; TRBD1 aligns across 10 bases. Sequencing was carried out using peripheral blood or thyroid tissue (not recorded which). CDR3 nucleotide sequence: TGTGCCAGCAGGGTAACCGGGACAGGGGCATTTAGGAACTATGGCTACACCATATATTTT. It is translated as CASRVTGTGAFRNYGYTIYF.